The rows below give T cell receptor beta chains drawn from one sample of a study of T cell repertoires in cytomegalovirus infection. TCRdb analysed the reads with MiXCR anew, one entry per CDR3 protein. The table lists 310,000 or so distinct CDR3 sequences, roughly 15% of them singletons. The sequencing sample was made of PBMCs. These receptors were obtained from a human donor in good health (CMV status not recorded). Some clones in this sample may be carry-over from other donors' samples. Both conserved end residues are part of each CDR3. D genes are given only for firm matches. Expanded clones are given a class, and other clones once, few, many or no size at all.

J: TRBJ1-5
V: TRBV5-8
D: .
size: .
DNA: TGTGCCAGCAGCTTGGTCCTGAGGACAGATAGCAATCAGCCCCAGCATTTT
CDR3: CASSLVLRTDSNQPQHF

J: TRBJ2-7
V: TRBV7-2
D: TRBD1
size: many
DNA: TGTGCCAGCAGCTCGCGGGACAGGTTTTCCTACGAGCAGTACTTC
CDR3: CASSSRDRFSYEQYF

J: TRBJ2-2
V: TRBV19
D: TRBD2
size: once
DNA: TGTGCCAGTAGTATGAGCGGGGACACCGGGGAGCTGTTTTTT
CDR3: CASSMSGDTGELFF

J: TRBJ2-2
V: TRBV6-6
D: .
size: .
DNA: TGTGCCAGCAAGAGTAGCGGCAGGAGGGACACCGGGGAGCTGTTTTTT
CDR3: CASKSSGRRDTGELFF

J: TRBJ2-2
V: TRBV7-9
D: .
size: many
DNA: TGTGCCAGCAGCTTAGATAGGGGGGCCTCTCCAGAGGAGCTGTTTTTT
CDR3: CASSLDRGASPEELFF

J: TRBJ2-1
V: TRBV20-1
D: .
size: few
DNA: TGCAGTGCTAGTGACCCACGAAGGGCCTACAATGAGCAGTTCTTC
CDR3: CSASDPRRAYNEQFF

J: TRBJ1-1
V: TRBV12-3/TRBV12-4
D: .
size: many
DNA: TGTGCCAGCAGTTTAAACGGAAACACTGAAGCTTTCTTT
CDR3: CASSLNGNTEAFF

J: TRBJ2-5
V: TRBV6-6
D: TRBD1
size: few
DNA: TGTGCCACCGCCAAAAGGCCCGGGACAGGGGAAGGAGAGACCCAGTACTTC
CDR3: CATAKRPGTGEGETQYF

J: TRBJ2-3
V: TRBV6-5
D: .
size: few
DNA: TGTGCCAGCAGTCCGTCCTGGACATCTAGCACAGATACGCAGTATTTT
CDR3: CASSPSWTSSTDTQYF

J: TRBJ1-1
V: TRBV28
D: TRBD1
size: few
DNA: TGTGCCATCCTGAGGGCAGGGGGGCTCACTGAAGCTTTCTTT
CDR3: CAILRAGGLTEAFF

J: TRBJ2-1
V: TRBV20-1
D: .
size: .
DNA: TGCAGTGCTAGACCATTGACAGGAACGAGCTCCTACAATGAGCAGTTCTTC
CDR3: CSARPLTGTSSYNEQFF

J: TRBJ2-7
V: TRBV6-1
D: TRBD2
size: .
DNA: TGTGCCAGCAGTGAAGCAACTAGCGAGTGGTACGAGCAGTACTTC
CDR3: CASSEATSEWYEQYF

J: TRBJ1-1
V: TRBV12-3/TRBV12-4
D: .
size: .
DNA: TGTGCCAACAGTTCACCGGGGGGCGCTACCACTGAAGCTTTCTTT
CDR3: CANSSPGGATTEAFF

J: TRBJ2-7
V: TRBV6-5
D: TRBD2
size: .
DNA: TGTGCCAGCAGTTACTCGATGGCGGGGGGCGTTTACGAGCAGTACTTC
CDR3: CASSYSMAGGVYEQYF

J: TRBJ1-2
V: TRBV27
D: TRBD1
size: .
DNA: TGTGCCAGCAGCGCCTATAAGACAGGGGCGTGGGGCTACACCTTC
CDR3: CASSAYKTGAWGYTF

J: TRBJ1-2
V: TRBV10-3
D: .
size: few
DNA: TGTGCCATCAGTGAAAGGGGTAACTATGGCTACACCTTC
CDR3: CAISERGNYGYTF

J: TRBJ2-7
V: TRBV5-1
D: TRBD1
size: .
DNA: TGCGCCAGCAGCTTGGAGACAGGGGGCGCGTACGAGCAGTACTTC
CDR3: CASSLETGGAYEQYF

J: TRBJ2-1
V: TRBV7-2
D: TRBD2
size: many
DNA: TGTGCCAGCCTCTGGGGGGGGGGCAATGAGCAGTTCTTC
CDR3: CASLWGGGNEQFF

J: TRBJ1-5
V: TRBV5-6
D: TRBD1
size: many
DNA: TGTGCCAGCAGCTTGGGGGCCGGGACAGGGAACCAGCCCCAGCATTTT
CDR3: CASSLGAGTGNQPQHF

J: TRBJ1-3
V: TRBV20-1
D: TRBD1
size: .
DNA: TGCAGTGCTCTGACAGGGGCCGGAAACACCATATATTTT
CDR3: CSALTGAGNTIYF

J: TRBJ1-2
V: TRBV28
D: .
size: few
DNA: TGTGCCAGCCAAGGAGGGGACCGAAACTATGGCTACACCTTC
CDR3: CASQGGDRNYGYTF

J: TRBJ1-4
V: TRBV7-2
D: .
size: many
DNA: TGTGCCAGCAGCTACCAGGACGGGACCGAAAAACTGTTTTTT
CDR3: CASSYQDGTEKLFF

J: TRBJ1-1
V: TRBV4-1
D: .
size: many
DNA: TGCGCCAGCAGCCAAGATTACCTACTACAGGGCGTTGAAGCTTTCTTT
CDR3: CASSQDYLLQGVEAFF

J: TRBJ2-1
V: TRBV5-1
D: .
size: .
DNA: TGCGCCAGCAGCTTATCAGTCTACCAGAATGAGCAGTTCTTC
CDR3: CASSLSVYQNEQFF

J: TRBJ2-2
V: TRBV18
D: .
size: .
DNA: TGTGCCAGCTCACCGAATTCATTCCAGGGCGGGACCGGGGAGCTGTTTTTT
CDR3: CASSPNSFQGGTGELFF

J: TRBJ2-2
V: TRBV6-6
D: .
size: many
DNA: TGTGCCAGCAGTTACTCGACAACAGGGAGTATTGCCGGGGAGCTGTTTTTT
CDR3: CASSYSTTGSIAGELFF

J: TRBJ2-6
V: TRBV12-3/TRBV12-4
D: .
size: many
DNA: TGTGCCAGCAGTTACCGCTCTGGGGCCAACGTCCTGACTTTC
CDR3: CASSYRSGANVLTF

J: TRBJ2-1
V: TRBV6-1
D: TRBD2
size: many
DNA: TGTGCCAGCAGTTCGGGACTGGCTAGCGGGGATCTCAACAATGAGCAGTTCTTC
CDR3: CASSSGLASGDLNNEQFF

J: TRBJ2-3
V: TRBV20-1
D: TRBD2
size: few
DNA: TGCAGTGCCCCTGTGGGAGCGGGGGCCCGCACAGATACGCAGTATTTT
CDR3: CSAPVGAGARTDTQYF

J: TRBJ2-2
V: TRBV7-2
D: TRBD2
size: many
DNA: TGTGCCAGCAGCCTGGGACTAGCGGGGTCGAACACCGGGGAGCTGTTTTTT
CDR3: CASSLGLAGSNTGELFF

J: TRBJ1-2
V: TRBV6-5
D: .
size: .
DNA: TGTGCCAGCAGTTACTTGTACAGGGAGTATGGCTACACCTTC
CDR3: CASSYLYREYGYTF

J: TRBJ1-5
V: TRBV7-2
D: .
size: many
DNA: TGTGCCAGCAGCTTAATGGGGGCTGGAAATCAGCCCCAGCATTTT
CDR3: CASSLMGAGNQPQHF

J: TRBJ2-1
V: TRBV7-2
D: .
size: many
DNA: TGTGCCAGCAGCGGTCGGGGGGCCCCCGGAAATGAGCAGTTCTTC
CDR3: CASSGRGAPGNEQFF

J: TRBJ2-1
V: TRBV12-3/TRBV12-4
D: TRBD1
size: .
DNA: TGTGCCAGCAGCCTGACAGGGTTCAGCAATGAGCAGTTCTTC
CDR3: CASSLTGFSNEQFF

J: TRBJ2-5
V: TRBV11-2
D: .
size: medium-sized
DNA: TGTGCCAGCAGCTTAGGGACAGCGGGGATACTCTACCAAGAGACCCAGTACTTC
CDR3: CASSLGTAGILYQETQYF